This TCR beta chain was found in a study of T-cell memory formation after mild COVID-19. Study context: TCR clusters largely stayed donor specific. Study-wide points: CD4/CD8 balance characterized clones contracting day 15 to 85, and CD4+ skew characterized later expanders.

A 5'RACE reaction primed in the constant segment made cDNA libraries of TCR alpha and TCR beta, and these carried sample barcodes and UMIs. A single record per CDR3 protein comes from TCRdb applying MiXCR to the 5' RACE reads. Of roughly 450,000 distinct CDR3 sequences listed, approximately 18% are singletons. On this clonotype itself: Its antigen remains unidentified.

Germline loops: CDR1 SGHRS, CDR2 YFSETQ. The CDR3 totals 18 residues. Trimming cost V 0 bases and J 6 bases; bases outside gene matches: 9. This receptor was taken from a young man who had mild COVID-19 (a few samples of this study predate the infection). Cell type and time point are not known. The chain carries TRBV5-1 and TRBJ2-2; 12 bases line up with TRBD2. Sequencing was done on a sample of PBMCs or a T cell subset sorted from them (not recorded which). DNA of the CDR3: TGCGCCAGCAGCTTGGCCCCTAGCGGGGGGGCCGGGGCCGGGGAGCTGTTTTTT. Residues: CASSLAPSGGAGAGELFF.